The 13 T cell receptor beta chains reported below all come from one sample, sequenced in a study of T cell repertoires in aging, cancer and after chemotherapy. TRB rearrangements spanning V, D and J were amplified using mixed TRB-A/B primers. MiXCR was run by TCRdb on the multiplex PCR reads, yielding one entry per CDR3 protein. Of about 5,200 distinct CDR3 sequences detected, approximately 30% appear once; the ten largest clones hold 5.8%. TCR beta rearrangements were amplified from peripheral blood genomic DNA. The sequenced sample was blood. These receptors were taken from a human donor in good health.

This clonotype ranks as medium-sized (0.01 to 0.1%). In DNA form, the CDR3 reads TGTGCCTGGAGCCGATCGGGTCGCTATGGCTACACCTTC. Encoded protein: CAWSRSGRYGYTF. The J gene is TRBJ1-2, the V gene TRBV30, with unresolved D. Germline CDR1 reads GTSNPN; CDR2 reads SVGIG (reference sequence). This CDR3 is built from 13 residues. With 3 bases removed from V and 4 bases from J, the gap between germline ends came to 12 bases.

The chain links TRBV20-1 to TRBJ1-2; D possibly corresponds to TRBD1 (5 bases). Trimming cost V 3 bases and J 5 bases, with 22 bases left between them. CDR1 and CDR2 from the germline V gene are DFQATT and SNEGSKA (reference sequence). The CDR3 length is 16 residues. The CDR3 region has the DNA TGCAGTGCTAGGGCCGGGGCTTCGACCTTGGCATATGGCTACACCTTC. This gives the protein CSARAGASTLAYGYTF.

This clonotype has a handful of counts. CDR3 amino acids: CASSPAYGTEAHEQYF. CDR3 sequence (DNA): TGTGCCAGCAGCCCCGCCTACGGGACAGAGGCGCACGAGCAGTACTTC. This chain uses TRBV7-9 with TRBJ2-7, with 7 bases that match TRBD1. Germline values: CDR1 SEHNR, CDR2 FQNEAQ (reference sequence). With 5 bases clipped from V and 5 bases from J, the junction kept 15 bases outside the gene matches. The CDR3 extends over 16 amino acids.

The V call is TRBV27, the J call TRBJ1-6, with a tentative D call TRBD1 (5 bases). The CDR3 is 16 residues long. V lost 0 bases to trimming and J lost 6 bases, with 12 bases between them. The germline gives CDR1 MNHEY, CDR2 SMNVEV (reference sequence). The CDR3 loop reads CASSLSGVLGNSPLHF. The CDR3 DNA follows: TGTGCCAGCAGTTTATCGGGGGTTCTGGGTAATTCACCCCTCCACTTT.

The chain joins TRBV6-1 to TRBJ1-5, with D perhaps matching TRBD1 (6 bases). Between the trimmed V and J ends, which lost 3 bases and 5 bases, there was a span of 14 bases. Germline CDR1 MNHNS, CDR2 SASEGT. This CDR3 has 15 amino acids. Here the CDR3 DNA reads TGTGCCAGCAGTGATGGGCCCGGACAGTATCAGCCCCAGCATTTT. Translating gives CASSDGPGQYQPQHF.

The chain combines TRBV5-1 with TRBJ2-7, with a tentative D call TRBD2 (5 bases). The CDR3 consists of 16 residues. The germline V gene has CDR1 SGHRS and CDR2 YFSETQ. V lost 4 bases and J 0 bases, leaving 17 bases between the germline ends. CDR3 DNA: TGCGCCAGCAGCGCCGGAGGCAGCTCGAGCTCCTACGAGCAGTACTTC. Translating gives CASSAGGSSSSYEQYF.

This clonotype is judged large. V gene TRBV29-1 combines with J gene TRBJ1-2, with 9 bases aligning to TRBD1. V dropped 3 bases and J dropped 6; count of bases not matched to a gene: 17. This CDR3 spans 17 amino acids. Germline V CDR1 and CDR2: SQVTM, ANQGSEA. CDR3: CSVDGEGTGQGGDGYTF. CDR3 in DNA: TGCAGCGTTGACGGAGAGGGAACGGGACAGGGAGGAGATGGCTACACCTTC.

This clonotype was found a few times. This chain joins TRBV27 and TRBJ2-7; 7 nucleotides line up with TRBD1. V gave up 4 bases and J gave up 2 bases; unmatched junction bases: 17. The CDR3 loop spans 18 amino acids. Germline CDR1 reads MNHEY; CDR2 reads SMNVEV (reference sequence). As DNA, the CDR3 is TGTGCCAGCAGTTCCACGATACGCCGACAGGGCCCGACCTACGAGCAGTACTTC. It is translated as CASSSTIRRQGPTYEQYF.

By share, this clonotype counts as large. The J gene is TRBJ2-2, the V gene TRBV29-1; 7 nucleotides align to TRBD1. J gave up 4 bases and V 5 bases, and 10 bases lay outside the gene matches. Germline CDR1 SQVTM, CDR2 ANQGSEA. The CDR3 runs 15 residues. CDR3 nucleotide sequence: TGCAGCGTTACAGGGGCTAGGGGTAGCACCGGGGAGCTGTTTTTT. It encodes CSVTGARGSTGELFF.

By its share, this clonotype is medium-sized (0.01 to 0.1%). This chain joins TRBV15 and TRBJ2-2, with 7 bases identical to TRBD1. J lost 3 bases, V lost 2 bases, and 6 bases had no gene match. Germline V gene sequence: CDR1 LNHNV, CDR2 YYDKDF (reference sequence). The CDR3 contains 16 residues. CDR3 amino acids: CATSRRDRAYTGELFF. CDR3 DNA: TGTGCCACCAGCAGAAGAGACAGGGCCTACACCGGGGAGCTGTTTTTT.

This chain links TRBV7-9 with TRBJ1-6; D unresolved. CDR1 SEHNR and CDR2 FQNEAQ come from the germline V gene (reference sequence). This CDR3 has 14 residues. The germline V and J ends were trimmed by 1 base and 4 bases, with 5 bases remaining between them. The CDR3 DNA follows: TGTGCCAGCAGCTTAGAACAGTATAATTCACCCCTCCACTTT. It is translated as CASSLEQYNSPLHF.

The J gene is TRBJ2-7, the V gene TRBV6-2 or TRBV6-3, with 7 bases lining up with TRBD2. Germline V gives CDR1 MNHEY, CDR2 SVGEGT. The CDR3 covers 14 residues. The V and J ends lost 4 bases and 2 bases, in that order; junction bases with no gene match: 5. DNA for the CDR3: TGTGCCAGCAGTTGGACGGGGACTACCTACGAGCAGTACTTC. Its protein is CASSWTGTTYEQYF.

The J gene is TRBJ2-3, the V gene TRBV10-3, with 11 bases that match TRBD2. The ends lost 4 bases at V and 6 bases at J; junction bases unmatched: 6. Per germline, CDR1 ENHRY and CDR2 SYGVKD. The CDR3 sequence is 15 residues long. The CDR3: CAISAGTSGRDTQYF. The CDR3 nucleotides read TGTGCCATCAGTGCCGGGACTAGCGGACGGGATACGCAGTATTTT.